This is a list of T cell receptor beta chains from one sample in a study of shared clonotypes between healthy human individuals. Profiling relied on immunoSEQ multiplex PCR, and the TCRdb table lists in-frame clones only, not all of them. The repertoire holds some 1 million clones, with approximately 68% as singletons. Material for sequencing was memory CD4+ T cells sorted from blood. The receptors derive from a man between 18 and 29 years old in good health. The CDR3 runs from the conserved cysteine through the conserved F or W. The D gene is left open where the match is weak. Size is stated for part of the rows, as once, few or many counts, or as a class when the clone is expanded.

>TRBV9|NA|few|TRBJ1-2
TGTGCCAGCAGCGTAGACAGATATGGCTACACCTTC
CASSVDRYGYTF
>TRBV10-2|TRBD2|NA|TRBJ2-5
TGCGCCAGCCAGGGTTGGACTAGCGGGAGGGAAGAGACCCAGTACTTC
CASQGWTSGREETQYF
>TRBV10-1|NA|NA|TRBJ2-7
TGCGCCAGCAGTGAGAACTGGATGGGCGAGCAGTACTTC
CASSENWMGEQYF
>TRBV19|NA|many|TRBJ1-2
TGTGCCAGTAAGGTCATGAACTATGGCTACACCTTC
CASKVMNYGYTF
>TRBV12-2|NA|NA|TRBJ2-1
TGTGCAAGTCGCGCGGACAGGCTTGAGCAGTTCTTC
CASRADRLEQFF
>TRBV5-4|NA|NA|TRBJ1-4
TGTGCCAGCAGCTCCTCAGGAGAATTAAATGAAAAACTGTTTTTT
CASSSSGELNEKLFF
>TRBV18|TRBD2|NA|TRBJ2-7
TGTGCCAGCTCACCCGGACTAGCGGGGAGCTACGAGCAGTACTTC
CASSPGLAGSYEQYF
>TRBV7-9|NA|NA|TRBJ1-6
TGTGCCAGCAGCTTAAGGACGGTGAATAATTCACCCCTCCACTTT
CASSLRTVNNSPLHF
>TRBV4-1|NA|few|TRBJ2-3
TGCGCCAGCAGCCAAGAAGTCCTCCGGGGAGATACGCAGTATTTT
CASSQEVLRGDTQYF
>TRBV10-2|NA|few|TRBJ1-5
TGCGCCAGCACCGACGGGGGACGCCTAATTAATCAGCCCCAGCATTTT
CASTDGGRLINQPQHF
>TRBV11-2|NA|NA|TRBJ1-5
TGTGCCAGCAGCTGGGGTGCGGGAGGTGGGCCCCAGCATTTT
CASSWGAGGGPQHF
>TRBV6-5|TRBD1|many|TRBJ1-2
TGTGCCAGCACCGGGACAGGGGGTGGCTACACCTTC
CASTGTGGGYTF
>TRBV5-6|NA|NA|TRBJ1-2
TGTGCCAGCAGCTTGGCCCCCGGGACTGGCTACACCTTC
CASSLAPGTGYTF
>TRBV6-5|NA|NA|TRBJ1-3
TGTGCCAGCAGGCGGGACACTTCTGGAAACACCATATATTTT
CASRRDTSGNTIYF
>TRBV5-5|NA|NA|TRBJ2-2
TGTGCCAGCAGCTTGGAGGCGGGGTCCGGGGAGCTGTTTTTT
CASSLEAGSGELFF
>TRBV5-6|TRBD1|NA|TRBJ1-5
TGTGCCAGCAGCTTGAAAGGGGAGGGACAGAAAAATCAGCCCCAGCATTTT
CASSLKGEGQKNQPQHF
>TRBV7-9|TRBD1|NA|TRBJ2-2
TGTGCCAGCAGCCCCGCGGGGACAGGGGGTAACGGGGAGCTGTTTTTT
CASSPAGTGGNGELFF
>TRBV7-2|TRBD2|NA|TRBJ2-3
TGTGCCAGCAGCTTTCTAGCGGGGAGCACAGATACGCAGTATTTT
CASSFLAGSTDTQYF
>TRBV27|NA|once|TRBJ2-7
TGTGCCAGCAGTTCAGGCTACGAGCAGTACTTC
CASSSGYEQYF
>TRBV19|TRBD2|NA|TRBJ2-7
TGTGCCAGTAGTACTAGCGGGGGCTCCTACGAGCAGTACTTC
CASSTSGGSYEQYF
>TRBV2|NA|NA|TRBJ2-2
TGTGCCAGCACGGGTTATATCGGGGAGCTGTTTTTT
CASTGYIGELFF
>TRBV7-6|NA|NA|TRBJ2-2
TGTGCCAGCAGACCACAGATAGCGAACACCGGGGAGCTGTTTTTT
CASRPQIANTGELFF
>TRBV11-2|NA|NA|TRBJ1-5
TGTGCCAGCAGCCTTGGGGCCCAAGTACAGCCCCAGCATTTT
CASSLGAQVQPQHF
>TRBV10-1|NA|NA|TRBJ2-3
TGCGCCAGCAGTGAGGGGGGCACAGATACGCAGTATTTT
CASSEGGTDTQYF
>TRBV30|NA|NA|TRBJ1-1
TGTGCCTGGAGTGGACGAGGGGAAGCTTTCTTT
CAWSGRGEAFF
>TRBV27|TRBD1|NA|TRBJ1-5
TGTGCCAGCAGTTTATCCGGGACAGGGGGGAATCAGCCCCAGCATTTT
CASSLSGTGGNQPQHF
>TRBV4-1|NA|NA|TRBJ2-2
TGCGCCAGCAGCCAAGATCAAGTGTTTGTCACCGGGGAGCTGTTTTTT
CASSQDQVFVTGELFF
>TRBV15|NA|NA|TRBJ1-6
TGTGCCACCAGCAGATACCGGGCGTGGAATTCACCCCTCCACTTT
CATSRYRAWNSPLHF
>TRBV9|NA|few|TRBJ1-2
TGTGCCAGCAGCCGGGCCGGGACACCTTATGGCTACACCTTC
CASSRAGTPYGYTF
>TRBV28|NA|once|TRBJ1-4
TGTGCCAGCAGCCGGGCCTCGGGAACTAATGAAAAACTGTTTTTT
CASSRASGTNEKLFF
>TRBV5-4|TRBD1|once|TRBJ2-5
TGTGCCAGCAGCAGGGGGACAGGGCTGAAGACCCAGTACTTC
CASSRGTGLKTQYF
>TRBV9|TRBD1|NA|TRBJ1-6
TGTGCCAGCAGCGGTCCTGGGACAGGGATTTCACCCCTCCACTTT
CASSGPGTGISPLHF
>TRBV4-3|NA|few|TRBJ1-2
TGCGCCAGCAGCCAGGTGGCGGGGGGCGATAGAGGGAATTATGGCTACACCTTC
CASSQVAGGDRGNYGYTF
>TRBV7-6|NA|NA|TRBJ1-4
TGTGCCAGCAGCTTAGGTGACACTCGGAATGAAAAACTGTTTTTT
CASSLGDTRNEKLFF
>TRBV6-5|NA|NA|TRBJ2-3
TGTGCCAGCAGTTACATGGCGGGCCGCACAGATACGCAGTATTTT
CASSYMAGRTDTQYF
>TRBV25-1|NA|NA|TRBJ2-2
TGTGCCAGCAGGCGGGACAGTTCGAACACCGGGGAGCTGTTTTTT
CASRRDSSNTGELFF
>TRBV30|TRBD1|few|TRBJ1-1
TGTGTCTCACAGGGGCACACTGAAGCTTTCTTT
CVSQGHTEAFF
>TRBV6-1|NA|NA|TRBJ2-7
TGTGCCAGCAGTCGCAGGTCCCACGAGCAGTACTTC
CASSRRSHEQYF
>TRBV29-1|TRBD1|once|TRBJ1-2
TGCAGCGTTGACGGACAGGGGGCGGATGGCTACACCTTC
CSVDGQGADGYTF
>TRBV6-1|NA|few|TRBJ2-7
TGTGCCAGCAGGGCTCGCGGGACAGAAATATACGAGCAGTACTTC
CASRARGTEIYEQYF
>TRBV15|NA|NA|TRBJ1-5
TGTGCCACCAGCAGAGAGGTCCCCACCTTAGGACAGAGTAGCAATCAGCCCCAGCATTTT
CATSREVPTLGQSSNQPQHF
>TRBV5-1|NA|NA|TRBJ2-1
TGCGCCAGCAGCTTGTCTATGACGGAGCAGTTCTTC
CASSLSMTEQFF
>TRBV4-1|TRBD2|NA|TRBJ2-1
TGCGCCAGCAGCCAAGGGGAAGCGGGACCATCCTACAATGAGCAGTTCTTC
CASSQGEAGPSYNEQFF
>TRBV11-2|NA|NA|TRBJ2-7
TGTGCCAGCAGCACCCGAACAGGGACCTACGAGCAGTACTTC
CASSTRTGTYEQYF
>TRBV6-1|NA|NA|TRBJ2-7
TGTGCCAGTGGGGAGCCGGGCTCCTACGAGCAGTACTTC
CASGEPGSYEQYF
>TRBV11-2|NA|NA|TRBJ2-7
TGTGCCAGCAGAAAGGGGTTATACGAGCAGTACTTC
CASRKGLYEQYF
>TRBV29-1|NA|NA|TRBJ2-4
TGCAGCGTTGCCGACCGAGGTGACGGCATTCAGTACTTC
CSVADRGDGIQYF
>TRBV7-9|TRBD1|NA|TRBJ1-2
TGTGCCAGCAGCTCTCGTGGGACAGGGGTTAACTATGGCTACACCTTC
CASSSRGTGVNYGYTF
>TRBV6-1|NA|NA|TRBJ2-1
TGTGCCAGCAGTGAAATGGCAGGGAGCAATGAGCAGTTCTTC
CASSEMAGSNEQFF
>TRBV7-6|NA|NA|TRBJ1-2
TGTGCCAGCAGCTTAAACCAGGGGAACTATGGCTACACCTTC
CASSLNQGNYGYTF
>TRBV30|NA|NA|TRBJ2-2
TGTGCCTGGACTCGGCAGGGGCAGACCGGGGAGCTGTTTTTT
CAWTRQGQTGELFF
>TRBV5-6|NA|NA|TRBJ2-7
TGTGCCAGCAGCTTCCCGGGGACTGTCTACGAGCAGTACTTC
CASSFPGTVYEQYF
>TRBV19|NA|NA|TRBJ1-6
TGTGCCAGTAGTATGACGACAGCTAATTCACCCCTCCACTTT
CASSMTTANSPLHF
>TRBV18|NA|NA|TRBJ1-2
TGTGCCAGCTCACCAAACAGGGATGGCTACACCTTC
CASSPNRDGYTF